The 27 T cell receptor beta chains given below trace back to one sample, sequenced in a study of control samples from healthy donors and cancer patients. Clones were read by immunoSEQ multiplex PCR, and TCRdb kept only the in-frame ones, dropping some. The sample lists 90,000 to 140,000 clones; 83% were seen once. Sequencing used blood. These receptors originate from a woman in her fifties or sixties in good health.

V is TRBV11-2 and J is TRBJ2-3; D remains unclear. Per the germline V gene, CDR1 is SGHAT and CDR2 is FQNNGV. V was trimmed by 0 bases and J by 0 bases, leaving 16 bases between them. The CDR3 spans 18 residues. The CDR3 coding sequence is TGTGCCAGCAGCTTAGATTTCGGTCTCCGACCAAGCACAGATACGCAGTATTTT. Translating gives CASSLDFGLRPSTDTQYF.

This chain links TRBV2 with TRBJ1-4; D gene unclear. Deletions cut 1 base from V and 1 base from J, with 16 bases between. This CDR3 comprises 18 residues. The germline V gene encodes CDR1 SNHLY and CDR2 FYNNEI. The CDR3: CASSEGLMGGRTNEKLFF. CDR3 nucleotide sequence: TGTGCCAGCAGTGAAGGTTTAATGGGCGGTAGAACTAATGAAAAACTGTTTTTT.

The chain has TRBV27 and TRBJ1-4; no definite D call. Trimming pared 8 bases from V and 0 bases from J, leaving 4 bases between. Germline lookup yields CDR1 MNHEY and CDR2 SMNVEV (reference sequence). CDR3 length equals 12 residues. The CDR3 region is CASGATNEKLFF. CDR3 nucleotides: TGTGCCAGCGGTGCAACTAATGAAAAACTGTTTTTT.

This clone was picked up a small number of times. The J gene is TRBJ2-2, the V gene TRBV12-5; perhaps TRBD2 as D (5 bases). The CDR3 covers 14 residues. Trimming removed 6 bases from V and 0 bases from J, with 8 bases in between. The germline V gene encodes CDR1 LGHNT and CDR2 FRNRAP. The CDR3 DNA reads TGTGCTAGTGGGCGGGTGGCGAACACCGGGGAGCTGTTTTTT. It yields the protein CASGRVANTGELFF.

This clone appeared once. This chain joins TRBV7-2 and TRBJ1-3; TRBD1 matches at 7 bases. Trimming removed 1 base from V and 3 bases from J; junction bases left unmatched: 9. Germline V gene sequence: CDR1 SGHTA, CDR2 FQGNSA. The CDR3 is 17 residues long. DNA of the CDR3: TGTGCCAGCAGCTTAGATGGACAGGTCGGGGGTGGAAACACCATATATTTT. Its protein product is CASSLDGQVGGGNTIYF.

The chain recombines TRBV3-1 (or the pseudogene TRBV3-2) with TRBJ2-7; D is unresolved. Germline CDR1 reads LGHDT; CDR2 reads YNNKEL (reference sequence). Trimming stripped 5 bases from V and 0 bases from J, with 14 bases between. The CDR3 length is 15 residues. CDR3 sequence (DNA): TGTGCCAGCAGCAGTAGTAGAGATCCCTCCTACGAGCAGTACTTC. Protein sequence: CASSSSRDPSYEQYF.

The chain is built from TRBV4-2 and TRBJ1-2; TRBD1 might be the D (5 bases). CDR3 length: 14 amino acids. Germline assignment: CDR1 LGHNA and CDR2 YNFKEQ. Trimming took off 1 base at V and 4 bases at J, with 10 bases between the two ends. The CDR3 spells CASSQVGVGYGYTF. The CDR3 bases are TGTGCCAGCAGCCAAGTGGGGGTAGGCTATGGCTACACCTTC.

The chain employs TRBV7-9 and TRBJ2-5; D gene uncertain. V dropped 0 bases and J dropped 1 base, with 9 bases sitting between them. The CDR3 is 15 residues long. Germline CDR1 SEHNR, CDR2 FQNEAQ (reference sequence). The CDR3 DNA sequence: TGTGCCAGCAGCTTAGCGCAGAGTCCCCAAGAGACCCAGTACTTC. Its translation is CASSLAQSPQETQYF. Using reference TRBV7-9 and TRBJ2-5 for the parts outside the CDR3, the full variable domain is DTGVSQNPRHKITKRGQNVTFRCDPISEHNRLYWYRQTLGQGPEFLTYFQNEAQLEKSRLLSDRFSAERPKGSFSTLEIQRTEQGDSAMYLCASSLAQSPQETQYFGPGTRLLVL.

This clone turned up a few times. V is TRBV7-2 and J is TRBJ1-3; D is ambiguous. The CDR3 covers 13 residues. The V end lost 6 bases, the J end lost 0 bases, and 6 bases lay between the germline ends. Germline assignment: CDR1 SGHTA and CDR2 FQGNSA. CDR3 sequence reads: CASRTDSGNTIYF. The CDR3 DNA reads TGTGCCAGCAGAACAGACTCTGGAAACACCATATATTTT.

This clone appeared a few times. Other DNA sequences within the sample encode an identical CDR3. V usage is TRBV5-1 and J usage is TRBJ1-4; 8 nucleotides agree with TRBD1. V was pared by 0 bases and J by 8 bases, with 3 bases of the junction left unmatched. CDR3 size: 14 residues. The V gene's germline CDR1 is SGHRS and CDR2 YFSETQ. The CDR3 sequence: CASSLEQGVEKLFF. In DNA form, the CDR3 reads TGCGCCAGCAGCTTGGAACAGGGGGTCGAAAAACTGTTTTTT.

V is TRBV7-4 and J is TRBJ2-1; 8 bases align to TRBD2. The CDR3 sequence is 14 residues long. Germline values: CDR1 SGHVT, CDR2 SQSDAQ. V lost 5 bases, J lost 9 bases, and 9 bases stayed unmatched. The CDR3 bases are TGTGCCAGCAGCCCCCGGACTAGCTTGACTGAGCAGTTCTTC. It encodes CASSPRTSLTEQFF.

V and J are TRBV30 and TRBJ1-6; 7 bases are a match to TRBD1. Germline CDR1 GTSNPN, CDR2 SVGIG (reference sequence). CDR3 length: 13 amino acids. Germline trimming cut 3 bases from V and 6 bases from J; bases unmatched to any gene: 2. CDR3 protein: CAWRDRANSPLHF. CDR3 sequence (DNA): TGTGCCTGGAGAGACAGGGCTAATTCACCCCTCCACTTT.

This clone was seen a few times. The chain uses TRBV24-1 and TRBJ2-1; maybe TRBD1 (5 bases). CDR3 length: 16 amino acids. V lost 2 bases, J lost 0 bases, and 10 bases lay in between. Germline CDR1 is KGHDR and CDR2 is SFDVKD. CDR3 residues: CATSDYDSSSYNEQFF. The CDR3 region has the DNA TGTGCCACCAGTGATTACGACAGCAGCTCCTACAATGAGCAGTTCTTC.

This rearrangement joins TRBV2 to TRBJ1-1; 9 bases agree with TRBD1. CDR1 is SNHLY and CDR2 is FYNNEI in the germline V gene. This CDR3 is 13 amino acids long. V lost 8 bases and J lost 3; bases outside the gene matches: 4. This chain's CDR3 is CASPGQGHTEAFF. CDR3 nucleotides: TGTGCCAGCCCTGGACAGGGGCACACTGAAGCTTTCTTT.

The chain couples TRBV19 to TRBJ1-2; TRBD1 matches at 9 bases. V dropped 3 bases and J dropped 8; count of bases not matched to a gene: 7. The CDR3 covers 14 residues. In germline, CDR1 is LNHDA, CDR2 SQIVND (reference sequence). The CDR3 loop is CASSIGTGRGGYTF. CDR3 DNA sequence: TGTGCCAGTAGTATCGGGACAGGGAGAGGAGGCTACACCTTC. Supplemented by reference TRBV19 and TRBJ1-2, the full variable domain reads DGGITQSPKYLFRKEGQNVTLSCEQNLNHDAMYWYRQDPGQGLRLIYYSQIVNDFQKGDIAEGYSVSREKKESFPLTVTSAQKNPTAFYLCASSIGTGRGGYTFGSGTRLTVV.

V and J are TRBV11-3 and TRBJ1-2; the D is unclear. This CDR3 is built from 12 residues. The ends were cut back, 5 bases at V and 10 bases at J, with 14 bases in the middle. Germline V gives CDR1 SGHNT, CDR2 YENEEA. The CDR3, as DNA: TGTGCCAGCAGCCTCGGAGAGACATTCTACACCTTC. It codes for CASSLGETFYTF.

The chain employs TRBV4-2 and TRBJ2-4; D gene uncertain. V gave up 10 bases and J gave up 11 bases, with 15 bases separating them. CDR1 and CDR2 from the germline V gene are LGHNA and YNFKEQ. The CDR3 spans 11 residues. The CDR3 DNA reads TGTGCCACGGCCTCCAAAACTGTTCAGTACTTC. Translating it yields CATASKTVQYF.

Only a few counts were recorded for this clone. This chain links TRBV12-5 with TRBJ1-1; D is ambiguous. The CDR3 covers 15 residues. Per the germline V gene, CDR1 is LGHNT and CDR2 is FRNRAP. V lost 1 base, J lost 0 bases, and 9 bases lay in between. This CDR3 is CASGLGGRLNTEAFF. The CDR3 DNA sequence: TGTGCTAGTGGTTTGGGCGGGCGGCTGAACACTGAAGCTTTCTTT.

To note about this clone: Other DNA variants within this sample encode the same CDR3. The chain carries TRBV7-2 and TRBJ2-1; TRBD2 is a possible D gene (6 bases). Germline CDR1 is SGHTA and CDR2 is FQGNSA. The CDR3 runs 14 residues. Trimming took 4 bases from V and 2 from J, leaving 9 bases between them. DNA of the CDR3: TGTGCCAGCAGCTCGGGACTCGCCTACAATGAGCAGTTCTTC. Protein sequence: CASSSGLAYNEQFF.

The chain links TRBV7-3 to TRBJ2-5; unclear D gene. The CDR3 totals 17 residues. Germline CDR1 reads SGHTA; CDR2 reads FQGTGA. V was clipped by 1 base and J by 2 bases, with 17 bases between them. In DNA, the CDR3 is TGTGCCAGCAGCTTAAAGCTCCAGACACCGCGACAAGAGACCCAGTACTTC. It yields the protein CASSLKLQTPRQETQYF.

The chain combines TRBV6-2 or TRBV6-3 with TRBJ2-5, with D uncertain. CDR1 MNHEY and CDR2 SVGEGT come from the germline V gene. The CDR3 is 15 residues long. The ends were cut back, 2 bases at V and 5 bases at J, with 15 bases in the middle. The CDR3 nucleotides read TGTGCCAGCAGTTACGGCCTATCATCAATGGAGACCCAGTACTTC. It translates to CASSYGLSSMETQYF.

This clone occurred once. The chain uses TRBV24-1 and TRBJ2-1, with 12 bases lining up with TRBD2. V shed 8 bases, J shed 7 bases, and the junction held 5 bases outside the gene matches. In germline, CDR1 is KGHDR, CDR2 SFDVKD. The CDR3 has 14 residues. The CDR3 sequence: CATTSGGAWNEQFF. The CDR3 nucleotides are TGTGCCACCACTAGCGGGGGGGCATGGAATGAGCAGTTCTTC.

A single count supports this clone. The genes are TRBV28 and TRBJ1-2; TRBD1 is a possible D gene (6 bases). Germline V gene data show CDR1 as MDHEN and CDR2 as SYDVKM. The ends were cut back, 2 bases at V and 7 bases at J, with 17 bases in the middle. This CDR3 comprises 15 residues. Here the CDR3 DNA reads TGTGCCAGCAGTTTAGACCAGGGGAGGTTAGGTGGCTACACCTTC. Residues: CASSLDQGRLGGYTF.

The chain is built from TRBV5-8 and TRBJ2-7; D uncertain. CDR1 is SGHTS, CDR2 YDEGEE, per germline. The V end lost 5 bases, the J end lost 2 bases, and 11 bases lay between the germline ends. CDR3 length: 13 amino acids. Here the CDR3 DNA reads TGTGCCAGCAGGCGTACAGCAGCCTACGAGCAGTACTTC. It encodes CASRRTAAYEQYF.

CDR3 in amino acids: CASSLAGSVETQYF. CDR3 nucleotide sequence: TGTGCCAGCAGCTTAGCGGGTAGCGTGGAGACCCAGTACTTC. This chain links TRBV7-9 with TRBJ2-5, with D maybe TRBD2 (5 bases). V lost 0 bases to trimming and J lost 5 bases, with 10 bases between them. CDR3 length: 14 residues. CDR1 and CDR2 (germline): SEHNR, FQNEAQ (reference sequence).

The chain joins TRBV3-1 (or the pseudogene TRBV3-2) to TRBJ1-2, with TRBD1 matching 7 bases. The CDR3 runs 15 residues. After removal of 0 bases from V and 7 bases from J, the junction contained 8 bases not matched to a gene. Germline V CDR1 and CDR2: LGHDT, YNNKEL (reference sequence). CDR3 sequence (DNA): TGTGCCAGCAGCCAAGATCCCCCCAGGGGGTTTGGCTACACCTTC. Encoded protein: CASSQDPPRGFGYTF.

The gene calls are TRBV5-4 and TRBJ2-1; D remains unclear. CDR3 length: 14 residues. V was trimmed by 0 bases and J by 6 bases, leaving 10 bases between them. From germline, CDR1 is SGHNT and CDR2 YYREEE (reference sequence). This CDR3 is CASSLEGLGNEQFF. The CDR3 coding sequence is TGTGCCAGCAGCTTGGAGGGCCTGGGCAATGAGCAGTTCTTC.